Listed below are T cell receptor beta chains from one sample, sequenced in a study of control samples from healthy donors and cancer patients. Repertoires were generated with immunoSEQ multiplex PCR, while TCRdb's copy carries only in-frame clones and drops some. The sample holds roughly 140,000 clones; 89% are singletons and the top ten take around 4.7%. Sequenced sample: blood. These receptors were taken from a man younger than 45 in good health. Both conserved end residues are part of each CDR3. The D gene is left open where the match is weak. Only some rows state a clone size, as once, few, many or a class for expanded clones.

clone_size,d_call,j_call,v_call,cdr3_length,cdr3_aa,cdr3_nt
NA,NA,TRBJ1-5,TRBV9,15,CASSGGTVGNQPQHF,TGTGCCAGCAGCGGGGGGACGGTTGGCAATCAGCCCCAGCATTTT
NA,NA,TRBJ1-2,TRBV9,13,CASSVVTDYGYTF,TGTGCCAGCAGCGTAGTGACAGACTATGGCTACACCTTC
NA,NA,TRBJ1-2,TRBV19,20,CASSIQLVGGDVRLSDGYTF,TGTGCCAGTAGTATCCAACTGGTGGGGGGCGATGTCAGGTTGTCAGATGGCTACACCTTC
NA,TRBD2,TRBJ2-5,TRBV6-2/TRBV6-3,16,CASSRTSQAWLETQYF,TGTGCCAGCAGCCGGACTAGCCAAGCGTGGCTGGAGACCCAGTACTTC
NA,NA,TRBJ2-1,TRBV18,16,CASSPSAQRAYNEQFF,TGTGCCAGCTCACCCTCCGCCCAGCGGGCTTACAATGAGCAGTTCTTC
NA,TRBD2,TRBJ2-3,TRBV19,17,CASRTWSGGSGTDTQYF,TGTGCCAGTAGGACGTGGAGCGGGGGGTCGGGCACAGATACGCAGTATTTT
few,NA,TRBJ2-3,TRBV25-1,17,CASSGPDGGTPSDTQYF,TGTGCCAGCAGTGGACCCGACGGAGGAACCCCATCCGATACGCAGTATTTT
NA,NA,TRBJ1-5,TRBV19,15,CASSLGGLSNQPQHF,TGTGCCAGTTCCCTTGGGGGGTTAAGCAATCAGCCCCAGCATTTT
once,NA,TRBJ1-4,TRBV23-1,15,CASTKRVGGNEKLFF,TGCGCCAGCACCAAAAGGGTCGGGGGTAATGAAAAACTGTTTTTT
NA,NA,TRBJ1-2,TRBV5-1,15,CASSLGRGQGYGYTF,TGCGCCAGCAGCTTGGGCCGGGGGCAAGGCTATGGCTACACCTTC
NA,NA,TRBJ1-1,TRBV11-3,11,CASSSGAEAFF,TGTGCCAGCAGCTCCGGGGCCGAAGCTTTCTTT
NA,NA,TRBJ1-5,TRBV7-3,15,CASSFNGRYNQPQHF,TGTGCCAGCAGCTTCAATGGACGCTACAATCAGCCCCAGCATTTT
NA,TRBD2,TRBJ2-2,TRBV3-1/TRBV3-2,18,CASSRLAGGTRGTGELFF,TGTGCCAGCAGCCGTCTAGCGGGGGGGACGAGGGGCACCGGGGAGCTGTTTTTT
NA,TRBD1,TRBJ2-7,TRBV5-5,14,CASSSGQGIYEQYF,TGTGCCAGCAGCTCCGGACAGGGGATCTACGAGCAGTACTTC
NA,NA,TRBJ1-1,TRBV6-2/TRBV6-3,14,CASSWTDRNTEAFF,TGTGCCAGCAGTTGGACGGACAGGAACACTGAAGCTTTCTTT
NA,NA,TRBJ2-2,TRBV20-1,11,CSARGHGELFF,TGCAGTGCTAGAGGTCACGGGGAGCTGTTTTTT
NA,TRBD1,TRBJ1-2,TRBV7-6,16,CASSLGTGGTNYGYTF,TGTGCCAGCAGCTTAGGGACAGGGGGTACTAACTATGGCTACACCTTC
NA,NA,TRBJ2-7,TRBV12-3/TRBV12-4,12,CASSLMVYEQYF,TGTGCCAGCAGTTTAATGGTGTACGAGCAGTACTTC
NA,TRBD2,TRBJ2-1,TRBV9,15,CASSPTSGRGNEQFF,TGTGCCAGCAGCCCCACTAGCGGGAGGGGCAATGAGCAGTTCTTC
NA,TRBD1,TRBJ1-5,TRBV24-1,15,CATSDSGQGHQPQHF,TGTGCCACCAGTGATTCCGGACAGGGCCATCAGCCCCAGCATTTT
NA,TRBD1,TRBJ2-5,TRBV6-5,14,CASSRTGGRETQYF,TGTGCCAGCAGCAGGACAGGGGGCAGAGAGACCCAGTACTTC
NA,NA,TRBJ1-3,TRBV11-3,10,CASNRNTIYF,TGTGCCAGCAACCGAAACACCATATATTTT
few,TRBD2,TRBJ2-5,TRBV19,15,CASSARGGRGKTQYF,TGTGCCAGTAGTGCTCGGGGGGGCCGTGGCAAGACCCAGTACTTC
NA,NA,TRBJ2-7,TRBV2,14,CASSEFVSSYEQYF,TGTGCCAGCAGTGAATTCGTCAGCTCCTACGAGCAGTACTTC
few,NA,TRBJ1-2,TRBV7-6,13,CASSLVSGYGYTF,TGTGCCAGCAGCTTAGTTTCGGGGTATGGCTACACCTTC
NA,TRBD1,TRBJ1-1,TRBV18,16,CASSLLQGAPNTEAFF,TGTGCCAGCTCCCTACTACAGGGGGCCCCGAACACTGAAGCTTTCTTT
once,NA,TRBJ2-3,TRBV7-9,15,CASSYVGGTADTQYF,TGTGCCAGCAGCTACGTTGGCGGGACGGCAGATACGCAGTATTTT
few,TRBD1,TRBJ2-7,TRBV7-2,15,CASSLEVTGGYEQYF,TGTGCCAGCAGCTTAGAGGTGACAGGGGGCTACGAGCAGTACTTC
once,NA,TRBJ1-2,TRBV18,14,CASSPLLEARGYTF,TGTGCCAGCTCACCACTTCTAGAGGCTCGCGGCTACACCTTC
few,NA,TRBJ2-3,TRBV18,13,CASSPESGDTQYF,TGTGCCAGCTCACCCGAATCGGGAGATACGCAGTATTTT
NA,TRBD1,TRBJ2-7,TRBV4-1,15,CASSRTTDRAYEQYF,TGCGCCAGCAGCCGGACCACCGACAGGGCCTACGAGCAGTACTTC
NA,TRBD1,TRBJ1-6,TRBV19,15,CASSIQTGTRSPLHF,TGTGCCAGTAGTATCCAGACAGGGACGCGCTCACCCCTCCACTTT
NA,TRBD2,TRBJ2-2,TRBV7-6,16,CASSLETSGNTGELFF,TGTGCCAGCAGCTTGGAAACTAGCGGGAACACCGGGGAGCTGTTTTTT
NA,NA,TRBJ2-3,TRBV2,13,CASWTHSTDTQYF,TGTGCCAGCTGGACTCACAGCACAGATACGCAGTATTTT
NA,NA,TRBJ2-5,TRBV24-1,17,CATSQNKRTVSQTTQYF,TGTGCCACCAGCCAGAATAAACGGACAGTTTCCCAGACGACCCAGTACTTC